This T cell receptor beta chain originates from a study of technical replicates of blood from a few donors. The CDR3 loop spans 17 amino acids. Method: immunoSEQ multiplex PCR; TCRdb's copy keeps in-frame clones and lacks some. This table has 100,000 or so clones, just under 95% appearing once. The sequenced sample was T cells isolated from PBMCs. The rearrangement uses TRBV12-2 and TRBJ2-1; the table gives TRBD2 as D, unverified against the DNA. TRBV12-2 is recorded as a pseudogene. This sequence was found in a human donor in good health. In DNA, the CDR3 is TGTGCAAGTCGCTTACCCTCGGGACTAGCGTCCTACAATGAGCAGTTCTTC. Translated, it gives CASRLPSGLASYNEQFF.